This passage covers 22 T cell receptor beta chains from one sample sequenced in a study of blood T cell repertoires in COVID-19. Assay used: immunoSEQ multiplex PCR; TCRdb lists only in-frame clones, some missing. The sample includes 160,000 or so clones, about 83% of them seen just once. What was sequenced was peripheral blood. The receptor set was obtained from a human donor in a cohort sampled during active COVID-19.

This clone was counted between two and nine times. The chain carries TRBV4-3 and TRBJ2-1; D tentatively reads TRBD1 or TRBD2 (5 bases each). V shed 4 bases and J shed 7 bases, with 17 bases lying between them. The CDR3 contains 15 residues. Germline V gene lookup returns CDR1 LGHNA and CDR2 YSLEER. In DNA, the CDR3 is TGCGCCAGCAGCCTAGACAGACCGGGGAAAAATGAGCAGTTCTTC. It translates to CASSLDRPGKNEQFF.

This clone has just one count. J is TRBJ1-2 and V is TRBV25-1, with unresolved D. The CDR3 has 13 residues. The V gene's germline CDR1 is MGHDK and CDR2 SYGVNS. Trimming pared 3 bases from V and 4 bases from J, leaving 9 bases between. In DNA form, the CDR3 reads TGTGCCAGCAGTGACAGGAGGATCTATGGCTACACCTTC. Its translation: CASSDRRIYGYTF.

The V gene is TRBV6-2 or TRBV6-3, the J gene TRBJ2-7; TRBD2 aligns across 10 bases. This CDR3 region has 16 residues. V shed 4 bases and J 7 bases; nucleotides not matched to a gene: 13. The germline V gene has CDR1 MNHEY and CDR2 SVGEGT. CDR3 residues: CASSFPWTSGPPEQYF. The CDR3 DNA reads as TGTGCCAGCAGTTTCCCTTGGACTAGCGGCCCTCCGGAGCAGTACTTC.

This clone occurred once. The rearrangement links TRBV6-6 to TRBJ2-3; TRBD1 agrees at 7 bases. There are 16 residues in the CDR3. Germline CDR1 MNHNY, CDR2 SVGAGI (reference sequence). V shed 6 bases, J shed 0 bases, and the junction held 9 bases outside the gene matches. The CDR3 DNA reads TGTGCCAGCAGGACAGGGAAAGGCCCTAGCACAGATACGCAGTATTTT. This gives the protein CASRTGKGPSTDTQYF.

This sequence joins TRBV18 and TRBJ1-3; 7 bases match TRBD1. This CDR3 spans 17 amino acids. V lost 3 bases and J lost 2; bases outside the gene matches: 10. The germline V gene has CDR1 KGHSH and CDR2 LQKENI. CDR3 coding DNA: TGTGCCAGCTCACCGTGGGGGCCAGGACAGGCTGGAAACACCATATATTTT. The encoded protein is CASSPWGPGQAGNTIYF.

The rearrangement links TRBV10-1 to TRBJ1-1; TRBD1 aligns across 12 bases. V trimming: 1 base; J trimming: 5 bases; junction bases outside the gene matches: 5. The CDR3 is 16 residues long. The germline V gene encodes CDR1 WNHNN and CDR2 SYGVQD (reference sequence). CDR3 coding DNA: TGCGCCAGCAGTGAGTTCCGGGACAGGGGGCAAACTGAAGCTTTCTTT. It encodes CASSEFRDRGQTEAFF.

About this clone: The same CDR3 arises from other DNA sequences in this sample as well. The rearrangement joins TRBV5-1 to TRBJ2-7; tentatively, D is TRBD2 (6 bases). CDR3 length: 14 residues. CDR1 and CDR2 from the germline V gene are SGHRS and YFSETQ. The V end was cut by 0 bases, the J end by 2 bases, with 9 bases between. The CDR3 bases are TGCGCCAGCAGCTTGGGGTCGGGGGCCTACGAGCAGTACTTC. It specifies CASSLGSGAYEQYF.

This sequence joins TRBV23-1 and TRBJ2-7; D is unresolved. TRBV23-1 carries the ORF label, with uncertain function. The CDR3 has 13 amino acids. V was cut by 3 bases and J by 3 bases, with 9 bases left in between. In DNA form, the CDR3 reads TGCGCCAGCAGTCAGCCCAACAACTACGAGCAGTACTTC. It is translated as CASSQPNNYEQYF.

This chain links TRBV3-1 (or the pseudogene TRBV3-2) with TRBJ1-1; 7 bases line up with TRBD1. The junction had 9 bases not matched to a gene; V was cut back by 4 bases and J by 4 bases. Germline CDR1 and CDR2: LGHDT and YNNKEL (reference sequence). The CDR3 runs to 15 residues. The CDR3 reads CASSLTFKGATEAFF. The CDR3, as DNA: TGTGCCAGCAGCCTGACCTTTAAGGGGGCCACTGAAGCTTTCTTT.

The rearrangement joins TRBV5-1 to TRBJ1-2; TRBD1 agrees at 7 bases. CDR1 and CDR2 (germline): SGHRS, YFSETQ. Unmatched junction bases numbered 4, after V lost 2 bases and J lost 3 bases. The CDR3 spans 14 residues. For the CDR3, the DNA is TGCGCCAGCAGCTTCCTCGGACAGGACTATGGCTACACCTTC. Translated, it gives CASSFLGQDYGYTF.

V gene TRBV7-8 combines with J gene TRBJ1-5, with D possibly TRBD1 on 5 matching bases. CDR3 size: 16 residues. The germline CDR1 and CDR2 sequences are SGHVS and FQNEAQ. V lost 5 bases to trimming and J lost 5 bases, with 19 bases between them. The CDR3 reads CASSLTRDVGYQPQHF. The CDR3 coding sequence is TGTGCCAGCAGCCTAACCAGGGATGTGGGATATCAGCCCCAGCATTTT.

This chain connects TRBV11-3 to TRBJ2-3; 9 bases fit TRBD2. Trimming took 3 bases from V and 3 from J; bases not matched to a gene: 1. Per the germline V gene, CDR1 is SGHNT and CDR2 is YENEEA. CDR3 length equals 14 residues. This CDR3 reads CASSFLAGTDTQYF. CDR3 DNA: TGTGCCAGCAGCTTCCTAGCGGGGACAGATACGCAGTATTTT.

The rearrangement links TRBV3-1 (or the pseudogene TRBV3-2) to TRBJ2-2, with 7 bases matching TRBD2. V lost 4 bases and J lost 4; bases outside the gene matches: 6. From germline, CDR1 is LGHDT and CDR2 YNNKEL (reference sequence). This CDR3 has 15 amino acids. CDR3 nucleotide sequence: TGTGCCAGCAGCCGGGCTAGCGGTGGCACCGGGGAGCTGTTTTTT. Translation gives CASSRASGGTGELFF.

This chain connects TRBV18 to TRBJ2-5, with 7 positions matching TRBD1. Germline V gene sequence: CDR1 KGHSH, CDR2 LQKENI. With V trimmed by 2 bases and J by 4 bases, 10 bases remained unmatched. The CDR3 covers 16 residues. The CDR3 here is CASSPVATGAGETQYF. The CDR3 nucleotides are TGTGCCAGCTCACCAGTAGCTACAGGGGCGGGAGAGACCCAGTACTTC. Based on the CDR3 plus reference TRBV18 and TRBJ2-5, the full variable domain is NAGVMQNPRHLVRRRGQEARLRCSPMKGHSHVYWYRQLPEEGLKFMVYLQKENIIDESGMPKERFSAEFPKEGPSILRIQQVVRGDSAAYFCASSPVATGAGETQYFGPGTRLLVL.

This clone was seen a single time. This chain connects TRBV6-5 to TRBJ1-2; D possibly corresponds to TRBD1 (5 bases). Germline V gene sequence: CDR1 MNHEY, CDR2 SVGAGI. V gave up 10 bases and J gave up 0 bases, with 18 bases separating them. The CDR3 extends over 15 amino acids. The DNA of the CDR3 is TGTGCCACCGGCTCCCTCCCGACAGCTAACTATGGCTACACCTTC. Protein: CATGSLPTANYGYTF.

The chain employs TRBV7-9 and TRBJ2-7; D perhaps matches TRBD2 (5 bases). The CDR3 is made up of 13 amino acids. Germline CDR1 SEHNR, CDR2 FQNEAQ (reference sequence). Trimming pared 2 bases from V and 6 bases from J, leaving 11 bases between. The CDR3 loop is CASSLTGSGEQYF. The CDR3 DNA reads as TGTGCCAGCAGCTTAACGGGGTCGGGCGAGCAGTACTTC.

This chain connects TRBV7-9 to TRBJ1-6; D gene uncertain. This CDR3 contains 11 residues. V lost 1 base and J 13 bases, leaving 5 bases between the germline ends. Germline CDR1 is SEHNR and CDR2 is FQNEAQ (reference sequence). This CDR3 reads CASSLGGPLHF. The CDR3 DNA follows: TGTGCCAGCAGCTTAGGCGGTCCCCTCCACTTT. Full variable domain (outside the CDR3, taken from reference TRBV7-9 and TRBJ1-6): DTGVSQNPRHKITKRGQNVTFRCDPISEHNRLYWYRQTLGQGPEFLTYFQNEAQLEKSRLLSDRFSAERPKGSFSTLEIQRTEQGDSAMYLCASSLGGPLHFGNGTRLTVT.

The gene calls are TRBV28 and TRBJ1-2, with D possibly TRBD1 on 6 matching bases. Germline lookup yields CDR1 MDHEN and CDR2 SYDVKM. CDR3 length: 12 amino acids. Trimming took 10 bases from V and 4 from J, leaving 13 bases between them. CDR3 DNA sequence: TGTGCCACCACCGACAGGTCCTATGGCTACACCTTC. Protein: CATTDRSYGYTF.

The rearrangement joins TRBV2 to TRBJ1-6, with unresolved D. The CDR3 is 16 amino acids. V was pared by 2 bases and J by 5 bases, with 13 bases between. Germline CDR1 SNHLY, CDR2 FYNNEI. The CDR3 DNA sequence: TGTGCCAGCAGTGAATTGGCTGCAGGTGATAATTCACCCCTCCACTTT. Translating gives CASSELAAGDNSPLHF.

V and J are TRBV18 and TRBJ1-1, with 9 positions matching TRBD1. V was pared by 3 bases and J by 1 base, with 9 bases of the junction left unmatched. The CDR3 contains 17 residues. CDR1 and CDR2 (germline): KGHSH, LQKENI. Written as DNA, the CDR3 is TGTGCCAGCTCACCGCGTACAGGGGGCGCAGGGAACACTGAAGCTTTCTTT. It is translated as CASSPRTGGAGNTEAFF.

This rearrangement joins TRBV4-3 to TRBJ2-5; weak D call: TRBD2 (6 bases). The CDR3 consists of 15 residues. Germline CDR1 LGHNA, CDR2 YSLEER. Between the trimmed V and J ends, which lost 3 bases and 2 bases, there was a span of 13 bases. This CDR3 reads CASSQLLAGQETQYF. CDR3 nucleotides: TGCGCCAGCAGCCAGCTACTTGCGGGACAAGAGACCCAGTACTTC.

The CDR3 region has the DNA TGTGCCAGCAGCAAAGGGGAGACAGGGGGTGGCTACACCTTC. As protein: CASSKGETGGGYTF. The rearrangement links TRBV7-9 to TRBJ1-2, with 9 bases that match TRBD1. Germline V lookup: CDR1 SEHNR, CDR2 FQNEAQ (reference sequence). V gave up 5 bases and J gave up 7 bases; unmatched junction bases: 8. The CDR3 is 14 amino acids.